The rows below give T cell receptor beta chains drawn from one sample of a study of OX40 agonist ivuxolimab in advanced cancers. The assay was immunoSEQ multiplex PCR, and TCRdb's table has in-frame clones only and misses some. The repertoire holds tens of thousands of clones, with 85% to 90% as singletons. The material sequenced was CD4+ or CD8+ T cells sorted from blood, taken in a trial of the OX40 agonist ivuxolimab. These receptors were collected from an adult with an advanced solid tumor such as melanoma, head and neck, liver or kidney cancer. Both conserved end residues are part of each CDR3. Fields, in order: V gene, J gene, CDR3 length, D gene, clone size, CDR3 protein, CDR3 DNA. D genes are given only for firm matches. Not every row has a clone size; where given, it reads once, few, many or a size class.

v_call: TRBV19
j_call: TRBJ2-7
cdr3_length: 15
d_call: TRBD1
clone_size: .
cdr3_aa: CASSGTGTGTYEQYF
cdr3_nt: TGTGCCAGCAGTGGAACCGGGACAGGAACCTACGAGCAGTACTTC

v_call: TRBV29-1
j_call: TRBJ1-2
cdr3_length: 17
d_call: .
clone_size: few
cdr3_aa: CSVELGQGFFLAYGYTF
cdr3_nt: TGCAGCGTTGAATTAGGGCAGGGATTCTTCTTAGCCTATGGCTACACCTTC

v_call: TRBV9
j_call: TRBJ1-2
cdr3_length: 18
d_call: TRBD1
clone_size: .
cdr3_aa: CASGDRGLSSSGNYGYTF
cdr3_nt: TGTGCCAGCGGAGACAGGGGGCTTTCTTCTTCTGGCAACTATGGCTACACCTTC

v_call: TRBV20-1
j_call: TRBJ2-5
cdr3_length: 10
d_call: .
clone_size: .
cdr3_aa: CSASGETQYF
cdr3_nt: TGCAGTGCTAGCGGAGAGACCCAGTACTTC

v_call: TRBV19
j_call: TRBJ2-7
cdr3_length: 13
d_call: .
clone_size: .
cdr3_aa: CASSPRSLDEQYF
cdr3_nt: TGTGCCAGTAGCCCTAGGTCTCTGGACGAGCAGTACTTC

v_call: TRBV7-9
j_call: TRBJ1-6
cdr3_length: 15
d_call: .
clone_size: once
cdr3_aa: CASMYGLDYNSPLHF
cdr3_nt: TGTGCCAGCATGTATGGCCTAGACTATAATTCACCCCTCCACTTT

v_call: TRBV5-4
j_call: TRBJ2-7
cdr3_length: 16
d_call: TRBD1
clone_size: .
cdr3_aa: CASSSPLGTGSYEQYF
cdr3_nt: TGTGCCAGCAGCTCCCCCCTCGGGACAGGATCCTACGAGCAGTACTTC

v_call: TRBV18
j_call: TRBJ1-2
cdr3_length: 15
d_call: .
clone_size: few
cdr3_aa: CASSPFDELGYGYTF
cdr3_nt: TGTGCCAGCTCACCTTTCGACGAATTGGGCTATGGCTACACCTTC

v_call: TRBV5-4
j_call: TRBJ2-6
cdr3_length: 15
d_call: .
clone_size: .
cdr3_aa: CASSSVAAGANVLTF
cdr3_nt: TGTGCCAGCAGCTCAGTCGCAGCTGGGGCCAACGTCCTGACTTTC

v_call: TRBV21-1
j_call: TRBJ1-2
cdr3_length: 12
d_call: .
clone_size: .
cdr3_aa: CASLGTAFKHRF
cdr3_nt: TGTGCCAGCCTCGGGACAGCGTTCAAACACCGATTC

v_call: TRBV7-9
j_call: TRBJ1-1
cdr3_length: 14
d_call: .
clone_size: .
cdr3_aa: CASSLGGANTEAFF
cdr3_nt: TGTGCCAGCAGCTTAGGGGGGGCGAACACTGAAGCTTTCTTT

v_call: TRBV11-3
j_call: TRBJ1-2
cdr3_length: 15
d_call: .
clone_size: .
cdr3_aa: CASSLESRGTYGYTF
cdr3_nt: TGTGCCAGCAGCTTAGAGAGCAGGGGCACCTATGGCTACACCTTC

v_call: TRBV4-3
j_call: TRBJ2-7
cdr3_length: 19
d_call: TRBD2
clone_size: .
cdr3_aa: CASSRGTSGSPRNPYEQYF
cdr3_nt: TGCGCCAGCAGCCGAGGGACTAGCGGGAGTCCAAGGAACCCCTACGAGCAGTACTTC

v_call: TRBV19
j_call: TRBJ2-4
cdr3_length: 12
d_call: .
clone_size: once
cdr3_aa: CASSMTKNIQYF
cdr3_nt: TGTGCCAGTAGTATGACCAAAAACATTCAGTACTTC

v_call: TRBV30
j_call: TRBJ2-1
cdr3_length: 13
d_call: .
clone_size: .
cdr3_aa: CAWWGRGKREQFF
cdr3_nt: TGTGCCTGGTGGGGGCGAGGAAAGAGGGAGCAGTTCTTC

v_call: TRBV7-3
j_call: TRBJ1-4
cdr3_length: 14
d_call: TRBD1
clone_size: .
cdr3_aa: CASRRGQGGRKTVF
cdr3_nt: TGTGCCAGCAGACGCGGACAGGGAGGACGAAAAACTGTTTTT

v_call: TRBV2
j_call: TRBJ1-5
cdr3_length: 12
d_call: .
clone_size: .
cdr3_aa: CASAGGNQPQHF
cdr3_nt: TGTGCCAGCGCGGGGGGGAATCAGCCCCAGCATTTT

v_call: TRBV7-6
j_call: TRBJ2-3
cdr3_length: 16
d_call: .
clone_size: .
cdr3_aa: CASSLMAGQRTDTQYF
cdr3_nt: TGTGCCAGCAGCTTAATGGCGGGGCAACGCACAGATACGCAGTATTTT

v_call: TRBV27
j_call: TRBJ1-5
cdr3_length: 15
d_call: .
clone_size: few
cdr3_aa: CASMLRGANNQPQHF
cdr3_nt: TGTGCCAGCATGTTAAGAGGGGCAAACAATCAGCCCCAGCATTTT

v_call: TRBV11-2
j_call: TRBJ1-6
cdr3_length: 15
d_call: .
clone_size: few
cdr3_aa: CASSLDPGPNSPLHF
cdr3_nt: TGTGCCAGCAGCTTAGATCCGGGACCAAATTCACCCCTCCACTTT

v_call: TRBV4-3
j_call: TRBJ1-6
cdr3_length: 14
d_call: TRBD1
clone_size: .
cdr3_aa: CASSHQGVESPLHF
cdr3_nt: TGCGCCAGCAGCCACCAGGGGGTTGAATCACCCCTCCACTTT

v_call: TRBV11-2
j_call: TRBJ1-1
cdr3_length: 15
d_call: .
clone_size: .
cdr3_aa: CASSLEGFGRTKTFF
cdr3_nt: TGTGCCAGCAGCTTGGAAGGGTTTGGCCGGACAAAAACTTTCTTT

v_call: TRBV7-2
j_call: TRBJ2-7
cdr3_length: 16
d_call: .
clone_size: .
cdr3_aa: CASSWEFGGALDEQYF
cdr3_nt: TGTGCCAGCAGCTGGGAGTTTGGCGGGGCCCTCGACGAGCAGTACTTC

v_call: TRBV7-2
j_call: TRBJ1-1
cdr3_length: 13
d_call: .
clone_size: .
cdr3_aa: CASSSDTFTEAFF
cdr3_nt: TGTGCCAGCAGCTCTGACACGTTCACTGAAGCTTTCTTT

v_call: TRBV6-4
j_call: TRBJ2-7
cdr3_length: 15
d_call: .
clone_size: .
cdr3_aa: CASSDFWTVTGEQYF
cdr3_nt: TGTGCCAGCAGTGACTTCTGGACAGTCACGGGCGAGCAGTACTTC

v_call: TRBV7-2
j_call: TRBJ2-7
cdr3_length: 15
d_call: .
clone_size: .
cdr3_aa: CASSLEGARTYEQYF
cdr3_nt: TGTGCCAGCAGCTTAGAAGGAGCCCGTACCTACGAGCAGTACTTC

v_call: TRBV18
j_call: TRBJ1-2
cdr3_length: 15
d_call: TRBD1
clone_size: .
cdr3_aa: CASSQRDRANYGYTF
cdr3_nt: TGTGCCAGCTCACAACGGGACAGGGCTAACTATGGCTACACCTTC

v_call: TRBV6-5
j_call: TRBJ2-7
cdr3_length: 15
d_call: TRBD1
clone_size: .
cdr3_aa: CASKDGRQGAHEQYF
cdr3_nt: TGTGCCAGCAAAGACGGGAGACAGGGGGCCCACGAGCAGTACTTC

v_call: TRBV18
j_call: TRBJ2-1
cdr3_length: 13
d_call: TRBD1
clone_size: .
cdr3_aa: CASSRQGRNEQFF
cdr3_nt: TGTGCCAGCTCAAGACAGGGACGCAATGAGCAGTTCTTC

v_call: TRBV15
j_call: TRBJ2-1
cdr3_length: 14
d_call: TRBD2
clone_size: once
cdr3_aa: CATRAGGVYNEQFF
cdr3_nt: TGTGCCACCAGGGCGGGGGGGGTATACAATGAGCAGTTCTTC